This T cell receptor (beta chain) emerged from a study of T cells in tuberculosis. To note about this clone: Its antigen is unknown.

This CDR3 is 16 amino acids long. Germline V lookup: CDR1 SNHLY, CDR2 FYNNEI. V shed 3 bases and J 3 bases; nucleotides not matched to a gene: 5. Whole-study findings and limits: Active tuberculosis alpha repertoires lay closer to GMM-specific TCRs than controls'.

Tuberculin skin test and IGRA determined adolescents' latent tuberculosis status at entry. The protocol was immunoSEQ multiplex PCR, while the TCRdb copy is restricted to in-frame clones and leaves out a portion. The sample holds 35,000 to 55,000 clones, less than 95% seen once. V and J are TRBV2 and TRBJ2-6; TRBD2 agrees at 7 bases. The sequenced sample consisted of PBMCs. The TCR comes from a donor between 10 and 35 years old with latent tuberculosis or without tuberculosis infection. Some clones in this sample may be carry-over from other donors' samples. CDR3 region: CASSDPGGLGANVLTF. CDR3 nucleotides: TGTGCCAGCAGTGACCCGGGAGGACTTGGGGCCAACGTCCTGACTTTC.